This TCR beta chain was obtained from a study of cytomegalovirus exposure and HLA in healthy donors. Trimming cost V 6 bases and J 6 bases, with 12 bases left between them. The CDR3 totals 12 residues. Germline lookup yields CDR1 SGHDN and CDR2 FVKESK. This clone appeared a few times. The PCR contained 60 Vbeta and 13 Jbeta primers. TCRdb's table, derived via immunoSEQ multiplex PCR, lists solely in-frame clones and lacks some. Here the sample spans about 180,000 clones, roughly three quarters being singletons. Though nominally healthy at sampling, donors likely had unrecorded immune exposures. Sequencing was done on a sample of PBMCs. This TCR was sampled from a young woman in good health and CMV-seropositive. The chain recombines TRBV14 with TRBJ2-7; weak D call: TRBD1 (6 bases). CDR3 coding DNA: TGTGCCAGCAGAAATTTAGGGGGCGAGCAGTACTTC. Amino acid sequence: CASRNLGGEQYF.